The subject of this entry is one T cell receptor (beta chain). This receptor's antigen is unknown. The sample is drawn from a study of CXCR3-negative and CXCR3-positive naive CD8 T cells (dated by TCRdb to about 2019). For the wider study: In total, 120 million to 150 million TRB reads were obtained, corresponding to roughly 1.5 +/- 0.3 million reads per library. The TRBV-TRBJ cluster analysis covered naive subsets from a handful of donors and memory cells from 3 donors. Diversity and physicochemical repertoire analyses were performed on 11 donors pooled from two independent experiments.

TCRdb records NextSeq 550 as the sequencer. The Human TCR Profiling Kit (MiLaboratory) was used to make UMI-labeled 5' RACE TRB cDNA libraries. cDNA synthesis used the entire amount of extracted RNA, and PCR amplification then used the entire amount of cDNA produced. Libraries were prepared in parallel with an identical number of PCR cycles. The paper's processing steps were these. MIGEC and MiXCR extracted about 50,000 +/- 10,000 unique UMI-labeled TRB cDNA molecules per library, requiring at least two reads per UMI. An average of roughly 40,000 +/- 10,000 functional in-frame TRB CDR3 nucleotide clonotypes without stop codons was found per library. Diversity metrics, including normalized Shannon-Wiener and Chao1, were computed in VDJtools after downsampling to 5000 UMI-labeled TRB molecules per sample. For the central five CDR3 residues, VDJtools calculated physicochemical properties weighted by clonotype size, namely interaction energy, strength, volume and Kidera factor 4. Once TCRdb had reprocessed the reads, it stored one entry per CDR3 protein sequence and supplied no DNA. These V and J calls originate from TCRdb's pipeline instead of the authors' own analysis. This sample's clone table shows roughly 93,000 distinct CDR3 sequences. The ten biggest clones cover about 1% of the sample.

What the study reported, not specific to this receptor: Both naive subsets had comparably high repertoire diversity, while memory CD8+ T cells had much lower repertoire diversity. CXCR3 expression partially decreased after cryopreservation, so most assays used freshly isolated PBMCs. Within the same donor, TRBV-TRBJ usage looked similar between naive CXCR3-negative and CXCR3-positive cells, but memory cells had distinct patterns. TRB CDR3s from CXCR3-positive naive cells showed higher hydrophobicity (lower Kidera factor 4), lower energy, and higher strength and volume indices than CXCR3-negative naive cells. Because surface CD5, which has been linked to self-reactivity in mice, was comparable between naive subsets, TCR interaction strength was also inferred from TRB CDR3 physicochemical properties.

In the germline V gene, CDR1 corresponds to SGHDT and CDR2 to YYEEEE. Taken from cysteine to phenylalanine, the CDR3 has 13 residues. No coding sequence is recorded. For every CD8+ T cell subset, some 310,000 cells were flow-sorted straight into RLT lysis buffer, and each subset was sorted in triplicate. To exclude memory contaminants, naive CD8+ T cells were stringently defined as CD45RO-CCR7+CD27+CD95-. Using standard density gradient centrifugation, peripheral blood mononuclear cells were isolated from buffy coats. Naive CXCR3-negative and CXCR3-positive CD8+ T cells were flow-sorted using a FACSAria III. Total RNA was extracted from sorted cells using an RNeasy Mini Kit.

The sequencing sample was made of naive CXCR3+ CD8+ T cells from blood. The cell subset or site label, as the study defines it: CD45RO-CCR7+CD27+CD95- naive CD8+ T cells expressing CXCR3 (TNR3+). This sequence originates from a human donor in good health. Some clones in this sample may be carry-over from other donors' samples. The receptor chain draws on TRBV5-6 and TRBJ2-7. CDR3 reads: CASSFGDDYEQYF.